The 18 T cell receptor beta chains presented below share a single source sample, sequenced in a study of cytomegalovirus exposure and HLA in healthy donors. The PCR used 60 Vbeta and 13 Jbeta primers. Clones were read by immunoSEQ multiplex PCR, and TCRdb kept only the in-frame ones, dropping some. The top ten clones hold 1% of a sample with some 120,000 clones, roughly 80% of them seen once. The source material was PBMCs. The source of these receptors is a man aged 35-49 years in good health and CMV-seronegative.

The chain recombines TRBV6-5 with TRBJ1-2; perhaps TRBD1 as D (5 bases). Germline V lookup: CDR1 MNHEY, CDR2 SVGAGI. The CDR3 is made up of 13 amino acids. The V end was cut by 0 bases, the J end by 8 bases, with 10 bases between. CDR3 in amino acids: CASSYSRGVGYTF. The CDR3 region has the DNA TGTGCCAGCAGTTACTCGCGGGGGGTCGGCTACACCTTC.

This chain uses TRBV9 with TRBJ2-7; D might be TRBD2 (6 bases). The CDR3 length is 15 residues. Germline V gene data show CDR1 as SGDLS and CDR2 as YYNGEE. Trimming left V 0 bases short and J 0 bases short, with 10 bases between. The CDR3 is CASSVGLAISYEQYF. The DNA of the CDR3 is TGTGCCAGCAGCGTAGGCCTAGCGATCTCCTACGAGCAGTACTTC.

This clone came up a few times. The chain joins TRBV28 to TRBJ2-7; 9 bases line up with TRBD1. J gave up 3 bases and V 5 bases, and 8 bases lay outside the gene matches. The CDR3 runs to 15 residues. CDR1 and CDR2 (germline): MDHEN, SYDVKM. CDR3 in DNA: TGTGCCAGCAGTACGAGGACAGGGGATAGCTACGAGCAGTACTTC. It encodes CASSTRTGDSYEQYF. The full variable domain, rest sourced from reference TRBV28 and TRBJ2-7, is DVKVTQSSRYLVKRTGEKVFLECVQDMDHENMFWYRQDPGLGLRLIYFSYDVKMKEKGDIPEGYSVSREKKERFSLILESASTNQTSMYLCASSTRTGDSYEQYFGPGTRLTVT.

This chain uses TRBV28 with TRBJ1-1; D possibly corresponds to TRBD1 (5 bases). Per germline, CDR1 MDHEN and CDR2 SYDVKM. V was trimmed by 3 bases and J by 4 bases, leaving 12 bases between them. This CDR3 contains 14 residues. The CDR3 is CASSFQGGVTEAFF. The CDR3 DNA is TGTGCCAGCAGTTTTCAGGGAGGTGTCACTGAAGCTTTCTTT. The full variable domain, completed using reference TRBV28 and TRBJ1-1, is DVKVTQSSRYLVKRTGEKVFLECVQDMDHENMFWYRQDPGLGLRLIYFSYDVKMKEKGDIPEGYSVSREKKERFSLILESASTNQTSMYLCASSFQGGVTEAFFGQGTRLTVV.

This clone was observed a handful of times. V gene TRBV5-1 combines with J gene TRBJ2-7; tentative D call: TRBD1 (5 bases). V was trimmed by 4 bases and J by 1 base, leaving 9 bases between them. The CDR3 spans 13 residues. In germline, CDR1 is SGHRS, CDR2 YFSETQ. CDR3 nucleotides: TGCGCCAGCAGCCCGCAGGGTTCCTACGAGCAGTACTTC. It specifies CASSPQGSYEQYF.

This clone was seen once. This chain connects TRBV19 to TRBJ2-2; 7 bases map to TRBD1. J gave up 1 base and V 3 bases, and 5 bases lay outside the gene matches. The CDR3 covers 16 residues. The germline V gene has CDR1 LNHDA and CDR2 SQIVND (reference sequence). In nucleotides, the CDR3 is TGTGCCAGTAGTATCCGACAGGGACGGAACACCGGGGAGCTGTTTTTT. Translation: CASSIRQGRNTGELFF.

The CDR3 here is CASSYREKVDEQYF. The DNA of the CDR3 is TGTGCCAGCAGCTACAGGGAGAAGGTTGACGAGCAGTACTTC. This chain links TRBV7-9 with TRBJ2-7, with a weak D call TRBD1 (6 bases). Germline CDR1 and CDR2: SEHNR and FQNEAQ (reference sequence). This CDR3 is 14 amino acids long. Trimming shortened V by 4 bases and J by 5 bases, and 15 bases separated the two germline ends.

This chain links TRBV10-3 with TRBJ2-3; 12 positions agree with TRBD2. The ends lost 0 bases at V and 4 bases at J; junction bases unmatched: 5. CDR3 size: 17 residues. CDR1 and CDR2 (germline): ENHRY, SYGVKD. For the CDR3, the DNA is TGTGCCATCAGTGAGTCGGGGACTAGCGGGCCCCCAGATACGCAGTATTTT. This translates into CAISESGTSGPPDTQYF.

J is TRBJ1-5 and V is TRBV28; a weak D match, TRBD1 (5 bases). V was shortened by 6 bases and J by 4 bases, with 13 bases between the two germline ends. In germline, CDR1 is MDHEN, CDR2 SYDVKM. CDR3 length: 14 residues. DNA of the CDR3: TGTGCCAGCAGCCCCGGGGGGGGGAATCAGCCCCAGCATTTT. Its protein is CASSPGGGNQPQHF.

The DNA of the CDR3 is TGTGCCACCGGCGGCATCCCCTACAATGAGCAGTTCTTC. Translated: CATGGIPYNEQFF. The chain joins TRBV25-1 to TRBJ2-1; D gene unclear. Per the germline V gene, CDR1 is MGHDK and CDR2 is SYGVNS. The CDR3 runs 13 residues. Trimming removed 10 bases from V and 2 bases from J, with 12 bases in between.

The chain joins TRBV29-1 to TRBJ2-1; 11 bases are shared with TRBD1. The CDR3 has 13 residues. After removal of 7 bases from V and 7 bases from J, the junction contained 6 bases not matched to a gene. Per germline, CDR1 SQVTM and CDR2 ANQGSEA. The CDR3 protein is CSEGQGAQNEQFF. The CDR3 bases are TGCAGCGAAGGACAGGGGGCTCAGAATGAGCAGTTCTTC.

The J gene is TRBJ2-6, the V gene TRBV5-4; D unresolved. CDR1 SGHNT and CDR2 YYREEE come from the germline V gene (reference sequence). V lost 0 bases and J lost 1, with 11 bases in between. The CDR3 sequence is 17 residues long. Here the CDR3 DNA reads TGTGCCAGCAGCTTGGGGCAGGTACGATCTGGGGCCAACGTCCTGACTTTC. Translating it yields CASSLGQVRSGANVLTF.

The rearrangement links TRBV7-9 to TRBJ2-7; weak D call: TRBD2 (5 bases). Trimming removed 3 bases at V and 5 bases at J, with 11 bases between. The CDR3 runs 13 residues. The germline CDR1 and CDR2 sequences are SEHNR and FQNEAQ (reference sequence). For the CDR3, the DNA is TGTGCCAGCAGCTTCGAACTAGGCCACGAGCAGTACTTC. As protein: CASSFELGHEQYF.

This chain's CDR3 is CASSSPSGVYEQYF. CDR3 coding DNA: TGTGCCAGCAGTTCTCCTAGCGGTGTCTACGAGCAGTACTTC. V and J are TRBV7-8 and TRBJ2-7, with TRBD2 matching 7 bases. Per the germline V gene, CDR1 is SGHVS and CDR2 is FQNEAQ. J was trimmed by 3 bases and V by 6 bases; bases with no gene match: 8. This CDR3 is 14 amino acids long.

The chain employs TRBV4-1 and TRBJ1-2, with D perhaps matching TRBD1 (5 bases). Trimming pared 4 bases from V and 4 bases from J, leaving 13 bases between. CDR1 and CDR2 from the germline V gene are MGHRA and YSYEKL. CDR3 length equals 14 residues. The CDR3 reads CASSPGAGVYGYTF. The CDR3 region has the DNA TGCGCCAGCAGCCCTGGGGCAGGTGTCTATGGCTACACCTTC.

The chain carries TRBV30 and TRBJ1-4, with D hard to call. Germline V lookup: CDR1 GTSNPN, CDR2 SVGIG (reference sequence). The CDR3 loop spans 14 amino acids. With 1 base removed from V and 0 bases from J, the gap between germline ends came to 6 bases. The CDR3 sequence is CAWSGSATNEKLFF. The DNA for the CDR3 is TGTGCCTGGAGTGGCAGTGCAACTAATGAAAAACTGTTTTTT.

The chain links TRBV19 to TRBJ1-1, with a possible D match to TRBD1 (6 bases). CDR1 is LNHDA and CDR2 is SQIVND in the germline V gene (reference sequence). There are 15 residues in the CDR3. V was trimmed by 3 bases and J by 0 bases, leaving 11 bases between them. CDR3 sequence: CASSIRTDMNTEAFF. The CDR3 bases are TGTGCCAGTAGTATTCGGACAGACATGAACACTGAAGCTTTCTTT.

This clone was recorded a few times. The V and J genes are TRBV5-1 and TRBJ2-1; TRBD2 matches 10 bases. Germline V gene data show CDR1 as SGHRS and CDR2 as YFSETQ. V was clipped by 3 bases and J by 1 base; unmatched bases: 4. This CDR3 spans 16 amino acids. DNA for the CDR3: TGCGCCAGCAGCTCCCCTAGCGGGAGTTCCTACAATGAGCAGTTCTTC. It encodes CASSSPSGSSYNEQFF.